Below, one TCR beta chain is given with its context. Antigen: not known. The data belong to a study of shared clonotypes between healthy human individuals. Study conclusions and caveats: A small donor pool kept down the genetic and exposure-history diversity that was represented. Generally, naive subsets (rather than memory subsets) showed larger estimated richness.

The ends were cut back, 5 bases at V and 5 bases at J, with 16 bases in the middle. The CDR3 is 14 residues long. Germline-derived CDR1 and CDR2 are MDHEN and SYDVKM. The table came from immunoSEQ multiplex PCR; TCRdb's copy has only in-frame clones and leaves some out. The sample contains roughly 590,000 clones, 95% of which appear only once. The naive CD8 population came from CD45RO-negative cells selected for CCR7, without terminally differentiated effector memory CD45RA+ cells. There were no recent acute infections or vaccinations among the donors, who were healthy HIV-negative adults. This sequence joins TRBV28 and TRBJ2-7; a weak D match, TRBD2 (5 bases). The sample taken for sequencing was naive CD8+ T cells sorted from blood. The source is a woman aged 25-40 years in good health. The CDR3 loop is CASSTPRGLDEQYF. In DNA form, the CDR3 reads TGTGCCAGCAGTACCCCGAGAGGGCTCGACGAGCAGTACTTC.